This T cell receptor beta chain was recovered during a study of T cell responses to AZD1222 COVID-19 vaccine. Study findings and constraints: Spike-specific TCR repertoires showed rising breadth and depth after two AZD1222 doses. Donor demographics were predominantly white British with a female majority; clonal diversity may be underestimated.

Libraries were prepared by immunoSEQ multiplex PCR; TCRdb keeps only in-frame clonotypes and omits some of them. The sample has 150,000 to 200,000 clones; around 89% are singletons. Of note for this clone: What it recognizes is unknown.

The receptor was isolated from an adult who received the AZD1222 COVID-19 vaccine. The sequencing here drew on peripheral blood, taken 28 days after the second AZD1222 dose.

The CDR3 sequence: CASSSMNTEAFF. The CDR3 DNA is TGTGCCAGCAGTTCTATGAACACTGAAGCTTTCTTT. The chain couples TRBV6-5 to TRBJ1-1, with D unresolved. This CDR3 has 12 amino acids. Between the trimmed V and J ends, which lost 4 bases and 0 bases, there was a span of 3 bases. Germline V CDR1 and CDR2: MNHEY, SVGAGI.